The T cell receptor beta chain under discussion was sequenced for a study of beta chain features in type 1 diabetes. Study-wide context: Across every sample, over 100 million sorted cells were examined in total.

The ends lost 6 bases at V and 4 bases at J; junction bases unmatched: 10. The germline gives CDR1 SQVTM, CDR2 ANQGSEA. This CDR3 has 14 residues. Of the isolated RNA, all was reverse transcribed, and so the sequenced material was expressed TCRB transcripts. The table came from immunoSEQ multiplex PCR; TCRdb's copy has only in-frame clones and leaves some out. The table records nearly 350,000 clones, over 7% of them present only once. Study outcomes and limitations: All four CD4+ subsets of Type 1 diabetes patients contained TCRB CDR3s that were moderately but significantly shorter. A closer apparent resemblance between naive, central memory and Treg TCRB repertoires was seen in patients than in healthy donors.

Points on this clone: Its target is not known.

Sorting that relied on CD45RO/CCR7/CD25/CD127/CD95/CD27 yielded CD4+ naive, central memory, regulatory and stem cell-like memory cells. Sequencing input: central memory CD4+ T cells from blood. The sequence was collected from a young man with type 1 diabetes. V gene TRBV29-1 combines with J gene TRBJ2-7; 9 bases fit TRBD2. CDR3 in amino acids: CSVLGASGVYEQYF. The CDR3 coding sequence is TGCAGCGTCCTTGGGGCTAGCGGGGTTTACGAGCAGTACTTC.